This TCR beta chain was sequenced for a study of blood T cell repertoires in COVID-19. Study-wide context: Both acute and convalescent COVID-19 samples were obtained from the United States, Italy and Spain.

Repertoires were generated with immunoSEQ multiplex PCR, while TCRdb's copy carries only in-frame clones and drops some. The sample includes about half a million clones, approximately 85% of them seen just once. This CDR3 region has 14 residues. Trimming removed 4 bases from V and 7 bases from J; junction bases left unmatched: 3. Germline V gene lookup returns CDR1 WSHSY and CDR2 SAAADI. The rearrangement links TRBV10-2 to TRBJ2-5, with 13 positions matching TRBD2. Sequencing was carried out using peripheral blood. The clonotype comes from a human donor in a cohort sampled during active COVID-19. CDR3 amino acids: CASSGTSGRGTQYF. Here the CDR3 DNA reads TGCGCCAGCAGTGGGACTAGCGGGAGAGGGACCCAGTACTTC.